A selection of T cell receptor beta chains follows, all from one sample in a study of cytomegalovirus exposure and HLA in healthy donors. The protocol was immunoSEQ multiplex PCR, while the TCRdb copy is restricted to in-frame clones and leaves out a portion. The data contain more than 200,000 clones, about nine tenths of them singletons. The sequencing input was PBMCs. These receptors were obtained from a woman in her twenties or thirties in good health and CMV-seronegative. CDR3s include the opening cysteine and the closing phenylalanine or tryptophan. Fields, in order: CDR3 DNA, CDR3 protein, clone size, J gene, D gene, V gene. D genes are given only for firm matches. The size of a clone is reported for some rows only, either as once, few or many, or as a class for expanded clones.

CDR3nt: TGTGCCAGCTCACCCGACCACACGGTTGGTGGCTACACCTTC
CDR3aa: CASSPDHTVGGYTF
abundance: .
j_gene: TRBJ1-2
d_gene: .
v_gene: TRBV18

CDR3nt: TGCAGCGTTGAAGGTGACAGGGTGCCAGATGGCTACACCTTC
CDR3aa: CSVEGDRVPDGYTF
abundance: .
j_gene: TRBJ1-2
d_gene: TRBD1
v_gene: TRBV29-1

CDR3nt: TGTGCCAGCAGCGCACAGGGCCCAGATACGCAGTATTTT
CDR3aa: CASSAQGPDTQYF
abundance: .
j_gene: TRBJ2-3
d_gene: .
v_gene: TRBV9

CDR3nt: TGTGCCAGCAGTTACGGGCGCGCTACAGATACGCAGTATTTT
CDR3aa: CASSYGRATDTQYF
abundance: .
j_gene: TRBJ2-3
d_gene: .
v_gene: TRBV6-5

CDR3nt: TGTGCCAGCAGTGGGACAGAAACCTACGAGCAGTACTTC
CDR3aa: CASSGTETYEQYF
abundance: .
j_gene: TRBJ2-7
d_gene: .
v_gene: TRBV2

CDR3nt: TGTGCCAGCAGTTTAGACCCGGCGGGCGAGCAGTACTTC
CDR3aa: CASSLDPAGEQYF
abundance: .
j_gene: TRBJ2-7
d_gene: .
v_gene: TRBV27

CDR3nt: TGTGCCAGTACCCCGGGGGGTCGCGGGGCCTACGAGCAGTACTTC
CDR3aa: CASTPGGRGAYEQYF
abundance: .
j_gene: TRBJ2-7
d_gene: TRBD2
v_gene: TRBV19

CDR3nt: TGCGCCATCCTAAGAATAGCGGGAGACACCCAAGAGACCCAGTACTTC
CDR3aa: CAILRIAGDTQETQYF
abundance: few
j_gene: TRBJ2-5
d_gene: TRBD2
v_gene: TRBV10-1

CDR3nt: TGTGCCAGCATGGAGCGGGACCTGGTTCGGAATGAGCAGTTCTTC
CDR3aa: CASMERDLVRNEQFF
abundance: .
j_gene: TRBJ2-1
d_gene: TRBD2
v_gene: TRBV28

CDR3nt: TGTGCCAGCAGTGGACTAGCGGGAGGGCGGTCCTACAATGAGCAGTTCTTC
CDR3aa: CASSGLAGGRSYNEQFF
abundance: .
j_gene: TRBJ2-1
d_gene: TRBD2
v_gene: TRBV9

CDR3nt: TGTGCCAGCTCACCAGGGCACCCCCGAGGCACAGATACGCAGTATTTT
CDR3aa: CASSPGHPRGTDTQYF
abundance: .
j_gene: TRBJ2-3
d_gene: .
v_gene: TRBV18

CDR3nt: TGTGCCAGCAGCCACCGGAGTGTGGAGCAGTACTTC
CDR3aa: CASSHRSVEQYF
abundance: few
j_gene: TRBJ2-7
d_gene: .
v_gene: TRBV7-9

CDR3nt: TGTGCCATCAGGATCGGACAGGGGGGGAATGAGCAGTTCTTC
CDR3aa: CAIRIGQGGNEQFF
abundance: .
j_gene: TRBJ2-1
d_gene: TRBD1
v_gene: TRBV10-3

CDR3nt: TGTGCCAGCAGTTCCCTAGCGGGAGCAAGAGATACGCAGTATTTT
CDR3aa: CASSSLAGARDTQYF
abundance: .
j_gene: TRBJ2-3
d_gene: TRBD2
v_gene: TRBV6-5

CDR3nt: TGCGCCAGCAGCGGTGTCGGGTCGACTCTCAATGAGCAGTTCTTC
CDR3aa: CASSGVGSTLNEQFF
abundance: .
j_gene: TRBJ2-1
d_gene: .
v_gene: TRBV5-1

CDR3nt: TGTGCCTGGAGTGAACTTCGCAGGGGGGAAGAGACCCAGTACTTC
CDR3aa: CAWSELRRGEETQYF
abundance: .
j_gene: TRBJ2-5
d_gene: .
v_gene: TRBV30

CDR3nt: TGTGCCACCAGCAGAGCTAGCGGGGGCGGGGAGCTGTTTTTT
CDR3aa: CATSRASGGGELFF
abundance: few
j_gene: TRBJ2-2
d_gene: TRBD2
v_gene: TRBV15

CDR3nt: TGTGCCAGCTCACCACCGATGGGGCGTAGCTATGGCTACACCTTC
CDR3aa: CASSPPMGRSYGYTF
abundance: few
j_gene: TRBJ1-2
d_gene: .
v_gene: TRBV18

CDR3nt: TGTGCCAGCAGTTTGTGGGTGGCGAACACTGAAGCTTTCTTT
CDR3aa: CASSLWVANTEAFF
abundance: .
j_gene: TRBJ1-1
d_gene: .
v_gene: TRBV28

CDR3nt: TGTGCCAGCAGCTTAGGTCCAGGCCAAGAGACCCAGTACTTC
CDR3aa: CASSLGPGQETQYF
abundance: .
j_gene: TRBJ2-5
d_gene: .
v_gene: TRBV7-2

CDR3nt: TGTGCCAGCAGTCACCGGGACGGATCCTACGAGCAGTACTTC
CDR3aa: CASSHRDGSYEQYF
abundance: .
j_gene: TRBJ2-7
d_gene: .
v_gene: TRBV28